This T cell receptor beta chain stems from a study of shared clonotypes between healthy human individuals. Notes on this clone: Its target is unknown.

The CDR3 is made up of 16 amino acids. The junction had 7 bases not matched to a gene; V was cut back by 3 bases and J by 0 bases. The germline gives CDR1 SGHDN, CDR2 FVKESK. Notes on the study in general: Shared clonotypes: approximately 5% naive CD4, around 3.7% naive CD8, 2.3% memory CD4, approximately 0.37% memory CD8. Generation probabilities of non-shared clonotypes were lower (relative to those shared by all four donors).

A deep-level run was used for the assay. The repertoire was sequenced with immunoSEQ multiplex PCR; TCRdb's copy has only in-frame clones and lacks some. Of fewer than 1 million clones in the sample, 90% to 98% were seen once. Terminally differentiated effector memory CD45RA+ cells were excluded from the naive CD8 cells, which were CD45RO-negative and positively selected for CCR7. All donors were healthy HIV-negative adults lacking recent acute infections or vaccinations. The chain has TRBV14 and TRBJ2-7; 8 bases are a match to TRBD2. This clonotype was obtained from a man younger than 45 in good health. Sequencing used naive CD8+ T cells sorted from blood. Here the CDR3 reads CASSHGGGTVSYEQYF. The DNA of the CDR3 is TGTGCCAGCAGCCACGGGGGGGGGACCGTCTCCTACGAGCAGTACTTC. Filled out from reference TRBV14 and TRBJ2-7, the complete variable domain reads EAGVTQFPSHSVIEKGQTVTLRCDPISGHDNLYWYRRVMGKEIKFLLHFVKESKQDESGMPNNRFLAERTGGTYSTLKVQPAELEDSGVYFCASSHGGGTVSYEQYFGPGTRLTVT.